The present entry profiles one T cell receptor beta chain with its context. CDR1 LGHNT and CDR2 FRNRAP come from the germline V gene. Losses at the gene ends were 7 bases for V and 7 bases for J; bases not matched to a gene: 11. This CDR3 has 14 residues. Each CDR3 protein is one row after TCRdb ran MiXCR on the PCR reads. The sample has tens of thousands of distinct CDR3 sequences, approximately 35% seen once. This sample is drawn from a study of tumor-infiltrating lymphocytes in oesophageal squamous cell carcinoma. This TCR came from a female donor with esophageal squamous cell carcinoma. The genes are TRBV12-5 and TRBJ2-7; TRBD2 matches at 9 bases. Sequenced sample: esophageal tumor tissue. DNA of the CDR3: TGTGCTAGTGCACCTAGCGGGATTTTCTATGAGCAGTACTTC. It translates to CASAPSGIFYEQYF.